This paragraph covers one TCR beta chain sequence. These data belong to a study of blood T cell repertoires in COVID-19. Background on the study: The cDNA or gDNA used as material had been derived from T cells, B-cell-depleted T cells, or PBMCs.

Assay: immunoSEQ multiplex PCR; the TCRdb copy retains only in-frame clones and omits some. The sample carries roughly 260,000 clones, roughly 87% recorded once. Germline CDR1 is MGHRA and CDR2 is YSYEKL. V was clipped by 0 bases and J by 8 bases, with 17 bases between them. The CDR3 covers 16 residues. Ages ranged from 18 to 89 years, with residence in around 24 US areas. Each participant's cohort was designated according to participant-reported clinical history. This receptor was obtained from a young woman with acute COVID-19. Specimen: PBMCs or T cells enriched from blood (not recorded which). The gene calls are TRBV4-1 and TRBJ1-5; D gene unclear. CDR3 sequence reads: CASSQEVSAEFEPQHF. CDR3 bases: TGCGCCAGCAGCCAAGAGGTCAGCGCGGAGTTTGAGCCCCAGCATTTT.